One sample yielded the 30 T cell receptor beta chains listed below, sequenced in a study of tumor and adjacent non-tumor tissue in lung cancer. The library came from three nested PCR rounds adapted from ARM-PCR protocols. MiXCR, run by TCRdb on the multiplex PCR reads, gives a single entry per CDR3 protein. The data contain about 100,000 distinct CDR3 sequences, roughly two thirds of them singletons. This sample's RNA came from whole unsorted tissue. More than 3 cm separated this lung sample from the edge of the tumor. Sample: distant non-tumor lung tissue. The receptors stem from a man younger than 40 with non-small cell lung cancer.

Concerning this clonotype itself: Germline is not matched at one junction end, which may reflect a read error. The rearrangement links TRBV11-2 to TRBJ2-1; 12 bases are a match to TRBD1. The V gene's germline CDR1 is SGHAT and CDR2 FQNNGV. The CDR3 has 15 residues. CDR3 sequence (DNA): TGTGCCAGCAGCTTCCGGGACAGGGGGCTGGGTGAGCAATTCTTC. Its protein is CASSFRDRGLGEQFF.

The rearrangement joins TRBV18 to TRBJ2-2; 8 nucleotides line up with TRBD1. The CDR3 has 16 residues. In germline, CDR1 is KGHSH, CDR2 LQKENI. J lost 1 base, V lost 5 bases, and 6 bases had no gene match. CDR3 sequence reads: CASSTRQGMNTGELFF. For the CDR3, the DNA is TGTGCCAGCTCAACACGACAGGGGATGAACACCGGGGAGCTGTTTTTT.

This clonotype was seen ten or more times. The chain couples TRBV6-5 to TRBJ1-1; TRBD1 is a possible D gene (5 bases). Germline loops: CDR1 MNHEY, CDR2 SVGAGI. The CDR3 length is 15 residues. V was trimmed by 3 bases and J by 0 bases, leaving 11 bases between them. The CDR3 bases are TGTGCCAGCAGTTATGGGGGAGCGATGAACACTGAAGCTTTCTTT. Translating gives CASSYGGAMNTEAFF.

This clonotype came up a few times. A much more abundant neighbour one base away suggests this may be a read error. The genes are TRBV5-4 and TRBJ1-2, with unresolved D. The CDR3 runs to 14 residues. From germline, CDR1 is SGHNT and CDR2 YYREEE (reference sequence). V lost 0 bases to trimming and J lost 3 bases, with 9 bases between them. The CDR3 region has the DNA TGTGCCAGCAGCTTGGGCAGCAATGACTATGGCTACACCTTC. The encoded protein is CASSLGSNDYGYTF.

This clonotype appeared once. The final CDR3 position lacks the conserved phenylalanine or tryptophan, pointing to a likely read error. The chain carries TRBV12-3 or TRBV12-4 and TRBJ1-1; D gene ambiguous. The CDR3 runs 13 residues. CDR3 nucleotides: TGTGCCAACAGTTTAGTACTGAACACTAAAGCTTTCTTA. It specifies CANSLVLNTKAFL.

A remark on this clonotype: One end of the junction is discordant with germline, which a read error may explain. V and J are TRBV4-3 and TRBJ2-6, with a tentative D call TRBD1 (8 bases). Germline V lookup: CDR1 LGHNA, CDR2 YSLEER. CDR3 size: 15 residues. The CDR3 DNA is TGCGCCAGCAGCCGAGACAGGGGAGGGGCCAACGTCCTGATTTTC. This codes for CASSRDRGGANVLIF.

This clonotype was recorded at least ten times. This chain connects TRBV20-1 to TRBJ2-5; D may correspond to TRBD1 or TRBD2 (5 bases each). Germline V gene lookup returns CDR1 DFQATT and CDR2 SNEGSKA (reference sequence). The V end was cut by 3 bases, the J end by 1 base, with 12 bases between. The CDR3 spans 14 residues. The chain's CDR3 is CSARMGTAQETQYF. The CDR3 coding sequence is TGCAGTGCTAGGATGGGGACGGCCCAAGAGACCCAGTACTTC.

The chain joins TRBV11-3 to TRBJ2-1; D unclear. The CDR3 is made up of 15 amino acids. Germline V gene data show CDR1 as SGHNT and CDR2 as YENEEA. The CDR3 nucleotides are TGTGTCTCTACACAGAGGCCAAGTTCCTACAATGAGCAGTTCTTC. Its translation: CVSTQRPSSYNEQFF.

A note on this clonotype: At one end the junction does not follow the germline gene, possibly because of a read error. This sequence joins TRBV19 and TRBJ2-1; 8 bases match TRBD2. This CDR3 comprises 14 residues. Germline loops: CDR1 LNHDA, CDR2 SQIVND (reference sequence). The CDR3 protein is CACSTPSGYNEQFF. CDR3 in DNA: TGTGCCTGTAGTACCCCTAGCGGGTACAATGAGCAGTTCTTC.

A word on this clonotype: The junction shows a germline mismatch at one end, possibly a read error. J is TRBJ2-2 and V is TRBV4-1, with 8 nucleotides matching TRBD2. Germline V gene data show CDR1 as MGHRA and CDR2 as YSYEKL. This CDR3 has 16 residues. DNA for the CDR3: TGCGCCAGCAGCCTAGGGACTAGGGGGAACACCGGGGAGCTGTCTTTT. Its protein is CASSLGTRGNTGELSF.

This clonotype has just one count. The junction does not match germline at one end; this may be a read error. The chain couples TRBV6-2 or TRBV6-3 to TRBJ2-7; 8 bases align to TRBD2. The CDR3 is made up of 14 amino acids. Germline assignment: CDR1 MNHEY and CDR2 SVGEGT. The CDR3 DNA reads as TGTTCCAGCAGTAGTCAGCGGGAGCATTACGAGCAGTACTTC. Encoded protein: CSSSSQREHYEQYF.

This clonotype was found many times. The rearrangement links TRBV6-5 to TRBJ2-1, with D possibly being TRBD1 or TRBD2 (5 bases each). The ends were cut back, 6 bases at V and 1 base at J, with 13 bases in the middle. This CDR3 has 15 amino acids. Germline CDR1 and CDR2: MNHEY and SVGAGI. The CDR3 DNA sequence: TGTGCCAGCAGCCTGGGACCGCGTTCCTACAATGAGCAGTTCTTC. This gives the protein CASSLGPRSYNEQFF.

This clonotype has a handful of counts. The chain uses TRBV28 and TRBJ2-3; 8 bases are shared with TRBD2. The CDR3 is 17 residues long. The germline gives CDR1 MDHEN, CDR2 SYDVKM. After removal of 5 bases from V and 0 bases from J, the junction contained 10 bases not matched to a gene. Here the CDR3 reads CASSPASGSTSTDTQYF. The CDR3 DNA reads TGTGCCAGCAGTCCGGCTAGCGGGTCAACTAGCACAGATACGCAGTATTTT.

Regarding this clonotype: One end of the junction is discordant with germline, which a read error may explain. J is TRBJ2-1 and V is TRBV4-1; 7 nucleotides agree with TRBD2. Germline V CDR1 and CDR2: MGHRA, YSYEKL. This CDR3 contains 16 residues. CDR3 sequence reads: CAGSQAPSGITNEQFF. DNA for the CDR3: TGCGCCGGCAGCCAAGCACCCAGCGGGATAACGAATGAGCAGTTCTTT.

On this clonotype itself: At one boundary the junction diverges from the germline segment, which might be a read error. The chain couples TRBV4-2 to TRBJ2-5; 9 nucleotides align to TRBD2. The CDR3 runs 15 residues. Looked up from germline, CDR1 is LGHNA and CDR2 is YNFKEQ. CDR3 coding DNA: TGTGCCAACAGCCAAGAGGCGGGGGGGCGAGAGGCCCAGTACTTC. It is translated as CANSQEAGGREAQYF.

In its sample, this clonotype was seen once. A read error may produce the germline difference seen at one junction end. V gene TRBV11-2 combines with J gene TRBJ2-1, with a tentative D call TRBD2 (6 bases). Germline V lookup: CDR1 SGHAT, CDR2 FQNNGV. The CDR3 sequence is 16 residues long. CDR3 loop: CASSPRRAGSYNKQFF. CDR3 coding DNA: TGTGCCAGCAGTCCCCGGAGGGCGGGCTCCTACAATAAGCAGTTCTTC.

Remarks on this clonotype: A read error is likely, as this CDR3 ends without the conserved phenylalanine or tryptophan. The CDR3 region is CASSYSGRPLGETQYL. CDR3 DNA sequence: TGTGCAAGCAGTTACTCGGGCAGGCCTCTGGGGGAGACCCAGTACCTC. The chain is built from TRBV6-6 and TRBJ2-5; no clear D gene. This CDR3 comprises 16 residues. The germline V gene has CDR1 MNHNY and CDR2 SVGAGI (reference sequence).

This clonotype was seen more than once but under ten times. A read error may be the cause here, since a much bigger clone is one base away. This chain links TRBV12-3 or TRBV12-4 with TRBJ1-2, with a tentative D call TRBD1 (5 bases). This CDR3 is 13 amino acids long. For the CDR3, the DNA is TGTGCCAGCAGTTTCGGGACGGACTATGGCTGCACCTTC. It encodes CASSFGTDYGCTF.

With regard to this clonotype: A much larger clone differs from this one at a single base, so this may be a read error. The chain carries TRBV6-4 and TRBJ2-3; 12 positions agree with TRBD2. CDR3 length: 16 residues. Germline-derived CDR1 and CDR2 are MRHNA and SNTAGT. CDR3 in amino acids: CASSDASGGATYTQYF. CDR3 bases: TGTGCCAGCAGTGACGCTAGCGGGGGGGCCACATATACGCAGTATTTT.

As regards this clonotype: A read error may explain this, as a much larger clone is one base away. This sequence joins TRBV4-3 and TRBJ1-2, with D possibly TRBD1 on 5 matching bases. The germline V gene encodes CDR1 LGHNA and CDR2 YSLEER. This CDR3 is 14 amino acids long. CDR3 protein: CVSSLGGISYGYTF. Here the CDR3 DNA reads TGCGTCAGCAGCCTCGGGGGTATTTCCTATGGCTACACCTTC.

Comment on this clonotype: This sequence may be a read error, since a much larger clone differs from it by one base. The chain carries TRBV5-4 and TRBJ2-3; D is unresolved. The CDR3 sequence is 14 residues long. In germline, CDR1 is SGHNT, CDR2 YYREEE (reference sequence). The CDR3 sequence is CASSLVSTQDTQFF. For the CDR3, the DNA is TGTGCCAGCAGCTTGGTGTCTACACAAGATACGCAGTTTTTT.

The J gene is TRBJ1-4, the V gene TRBV15; possible D gene TRBD1, 5 bases. V was cut by 5 bases and J by 7 bases, with 17 bases left in between. CDR3 size: 15 residues. Germline assignment: CDR1 LNHNV and CDR2 YYDKDF (reference sequence). The CDR3 bases are TGTGCCACCAGCGGCGGGGGACGGTCTTTTGAAAAACTGTTTTTT. It translates to CATSGGGRSFEKLFF.

The CDR3 reads CASSFRTDYGYTF. Here the CDR3 DNA reads TGTGCCAGCAGCTTCCGGACAGACTATGGCTACACCTTC. The gene calls are TRBV12-3 or TRBV12-4 and TRBJ1-2; TRBD1 might be the D (6 bases). The length of the CDR3 is 13 residues. V was shortened by 6 bases and J by 3 bases, with 11 bases between the two germline ends.

For this clonotype: The CDR3 end shows no conserved phenylalanine or tryptophan, and so a read error is likely. The chain carries TRBV20-1 and TRBJ1-1; no clear D. Germline assignment: CDR1 DFQATT and CDR2 SNEGSKA (reference sequence). Trimming removed 6 bases from V and 6 bases from J, with 20 bases in between. This CDR3 spans 14 amino acids. Here the CDR3 reads CSAQNTERSAEAFV. The CDR3 bases are TGCAGTGCCCAAAACACGGAGAGGTCAGCTGAAGCTTTCGTT.

A note on this clonotype: The conserved final phenylalanine or tryptophan is absent from the CDR3, which likely points to a read error. The chain links TRBV6-6 to TRBJ2-3; a possible D gene is TRBD2 (6 bases). There are 14 residues in the CDR3. Looked up from germline, CDR1 is MNHNY and CDR2 is SVGAGI (reference sequence). CDR3 in DNA: TGCGCCAGCAATTACAGCGGGAGCACAGATACGCAGTATTCT. This gives the protein CASNYSGSTDTQYS.

This clonotype was picked up a small number of times. The rearrangement uses TRBV6-6 and TRBJ2-2; D might be TRBD2 (7 bases). Germline-derived CDR1 and CDR2 are MNHNY and SVGAGI (reference sequence). This CDR3 is built from 18 residues. Trimming took off 7 bases at V and 2 bases at J, with 23 bases between the two ends. CDR3 amino acids: CASITLVGGPVNTGELFF. The CDR3 nucleotides read TGTGCCAGCATTACACTAGTGGGGGGGCCAGTTAACACCGGGGAGCTGTTTTTT.

V is TRBV12-3 or TRBV12-4 and J is TRBJ2-7; D might be TRBD2 (6 bases). The V gene lost 3 bases and the J gene lost 13 bases, with 16 bases spanning the gap. The CDR3 is 12 amino acids. CDR3 DNA: TGTGCCAGCAGTTTGGGGACTTACGGGCATTACTTC. Protein sequence: CASSLGTYGHYF.

Comments on this clonotype: A much larger clone differs by one base, so this may be a read error. The CDR3 loop is CSVSGTGGSKQFF. CDR3 nucleotides: TGCAGCGTATCCGGGACAGGGGGAAGTAAGCAGTTCTTC. The V and J genes are TRBV29-1 and TRBJ2-1; 11 bases match TRBD1. With 6 bases clipped from V and 11 bases from J, the junction kept 9 bases outside the gene matches. Germline V gene sequence: CDR1 SQVTM, CDR2 ANQGSEA. There are 13 residues in the CDR3.

As for this clonotype: A much larger clone differs by one base, so this may be a read error. The CDR3 loop reads CNARHTGEPGYTF. As DNA, the CDR3 is TGCAATGCTAGACACACAGGGGAGCCTGGCTACACCTTC. This chain uses TRBV20-1 with TRBJ1-2; 7 bases match TRBD1. The V gene's germline CDR1 is DFQATT and CDR2 SNEGSKA (reference sequence). The length of the CDR3 is 13 residues.

This clonotype appeared once. One end of the junction varies from germline; a read error may be responsible. V usage is TRBV6-5 and J usage is TRBJ1-2; D is unclear. Per the germline V gene, CDR1 is MNHEY and CDR2 is SVGAGI. The CDR3 is 13 amino acids. CDR3 sequence: CASSCSADYGYTF. As DNA, the CDR3 is TGTGCTAGCAGTTGCTCGGCGGACTATGGCTACACCTTC.